This T cell receptor (beta chain) was found in a study of T-cell reconstitution after alpha-beta-depleted transplantation in children. Preparing the TCRbeta library involved the use of unique molecular identifiers. MiXCR, run by TCRdb on the PCR reads, gives a single entry per CDR3 protein. Of about 360,000 distinct CDR3 sequences in the sample, roughly 14% are singletons; the top ten hold 3.5% to 4.5%. After removal of 5 bases from V and 7 bases from J, the junction contained 13 bases not matched to a gene. Germline assignment: CDR1 SGHAT and CDR2 FQNNGV. This CDR3 region has 16 residues. The chain is built from TRBV11-2 and TRBJ2-1, with 8 bases lining up with TRBD2. The sample consisted of PBMCs, taken from the stem cell graft. The clonotype comes from a human donor who donated a stem cell graft to a child with Fanconi anemia. The CDR3 here is CASSPRGAGLWNEQFF. In nucleotides, the CDR3 is TGTGCCAGCAGCCCGCGGGGGGCCGGTTTATGGAATGAGCAGTTCTTC.